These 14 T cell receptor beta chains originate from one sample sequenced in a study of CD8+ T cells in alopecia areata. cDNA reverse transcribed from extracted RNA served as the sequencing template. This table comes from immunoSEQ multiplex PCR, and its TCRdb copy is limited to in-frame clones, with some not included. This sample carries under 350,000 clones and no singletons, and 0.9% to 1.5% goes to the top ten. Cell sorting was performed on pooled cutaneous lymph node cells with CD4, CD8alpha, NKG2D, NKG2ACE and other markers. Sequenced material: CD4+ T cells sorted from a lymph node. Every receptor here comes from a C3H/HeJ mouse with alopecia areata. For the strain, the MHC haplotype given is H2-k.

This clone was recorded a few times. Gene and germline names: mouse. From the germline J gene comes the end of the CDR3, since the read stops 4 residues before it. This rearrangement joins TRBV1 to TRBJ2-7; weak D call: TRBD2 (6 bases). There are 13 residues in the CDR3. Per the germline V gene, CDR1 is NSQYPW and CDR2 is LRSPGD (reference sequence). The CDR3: CTCSALGPYEQYF. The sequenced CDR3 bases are TGCACCTGCAGTGCCCTGGGGCCTTAT.

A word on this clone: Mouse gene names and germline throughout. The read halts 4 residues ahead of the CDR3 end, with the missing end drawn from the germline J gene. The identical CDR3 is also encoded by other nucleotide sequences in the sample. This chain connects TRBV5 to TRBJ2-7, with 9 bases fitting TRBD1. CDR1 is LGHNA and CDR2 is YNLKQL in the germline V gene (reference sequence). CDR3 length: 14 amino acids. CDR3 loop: CASSPRDRDYEQYF. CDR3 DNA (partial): TGTGCCAGCAGCCCCCGGGACAGGGATTAT.

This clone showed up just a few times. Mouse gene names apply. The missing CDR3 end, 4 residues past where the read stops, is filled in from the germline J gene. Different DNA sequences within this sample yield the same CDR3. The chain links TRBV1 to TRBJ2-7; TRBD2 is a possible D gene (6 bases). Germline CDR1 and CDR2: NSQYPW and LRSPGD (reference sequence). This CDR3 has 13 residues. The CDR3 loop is CTCSADWGYEQYF. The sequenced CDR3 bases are TGCACCTGCAGTGCAGACTGGGGATAT.

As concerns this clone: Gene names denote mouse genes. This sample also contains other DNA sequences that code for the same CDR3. CDR3 DNA, as far as it was read: TGTGCCAGCAGTGATGTTGGGGGTGGATAT. Residues: CASSDVGGGY. Given in full, the CDR3 is CASSDVGGGYEQYF. The gene calls are TRBV13-1 and TRBJ2-7, with D possibly TRBD2 on 6 matching bases. The DNA ends 4 residues before the CDR3 does, and the rest of the CDR3 is filled in from the germline J gene. CDR1 is NSHNY, CDR2 SYGAGN, per germline. The CDR3 is 14 amino acids.

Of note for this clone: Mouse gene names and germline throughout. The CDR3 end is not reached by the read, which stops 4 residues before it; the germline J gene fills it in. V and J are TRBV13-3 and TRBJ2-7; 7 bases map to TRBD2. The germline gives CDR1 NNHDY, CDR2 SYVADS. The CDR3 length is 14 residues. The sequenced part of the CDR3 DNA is TGTGCCAGCCGTATGGCCCTGGGGGAGTAT. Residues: CASRMALGEY. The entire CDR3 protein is CASRMALGEYEQYF.

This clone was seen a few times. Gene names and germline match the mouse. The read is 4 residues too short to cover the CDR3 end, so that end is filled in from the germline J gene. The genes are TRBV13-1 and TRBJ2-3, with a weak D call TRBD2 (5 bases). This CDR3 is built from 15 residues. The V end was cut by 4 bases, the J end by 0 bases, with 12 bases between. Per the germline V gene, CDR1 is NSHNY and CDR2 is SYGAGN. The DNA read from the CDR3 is TGTGCCAGCAGTTCTCTGGGTTCTAGTGCAGAA. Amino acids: CASSSLGSSAE. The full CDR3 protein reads CASSSLGSSAETLYF.

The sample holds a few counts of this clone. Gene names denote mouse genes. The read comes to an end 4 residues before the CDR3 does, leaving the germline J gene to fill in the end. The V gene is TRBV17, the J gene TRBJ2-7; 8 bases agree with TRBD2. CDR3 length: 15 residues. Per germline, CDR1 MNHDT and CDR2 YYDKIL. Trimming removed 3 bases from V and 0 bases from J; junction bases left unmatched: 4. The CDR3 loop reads CASSSWGVSSYEQYF. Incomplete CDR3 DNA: TGTGCTAGCAGTAGCTGGGGGGTTAGCTCCTAT.

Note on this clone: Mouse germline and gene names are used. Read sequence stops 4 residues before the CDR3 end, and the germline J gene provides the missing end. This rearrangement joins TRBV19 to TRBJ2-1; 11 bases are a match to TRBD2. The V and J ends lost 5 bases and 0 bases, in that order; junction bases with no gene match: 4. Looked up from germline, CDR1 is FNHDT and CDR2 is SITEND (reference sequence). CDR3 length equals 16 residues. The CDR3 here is CASSSGTGGNYAEQFF. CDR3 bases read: TGTGCCAGCAGCTCCGGGACTGGGGGTAACTATGCT.

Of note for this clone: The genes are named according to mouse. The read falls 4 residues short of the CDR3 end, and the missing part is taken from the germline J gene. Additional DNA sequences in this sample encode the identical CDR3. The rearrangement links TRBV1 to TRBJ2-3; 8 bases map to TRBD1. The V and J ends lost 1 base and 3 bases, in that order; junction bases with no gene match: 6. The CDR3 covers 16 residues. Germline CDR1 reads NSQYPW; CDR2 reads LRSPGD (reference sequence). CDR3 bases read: TGCACCTGCAGTGCAGCCCAGGGGGCTGGGGCAGAA. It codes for CTCSAAQGAGAE. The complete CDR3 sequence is CTCSAAQGAGAETLYF.

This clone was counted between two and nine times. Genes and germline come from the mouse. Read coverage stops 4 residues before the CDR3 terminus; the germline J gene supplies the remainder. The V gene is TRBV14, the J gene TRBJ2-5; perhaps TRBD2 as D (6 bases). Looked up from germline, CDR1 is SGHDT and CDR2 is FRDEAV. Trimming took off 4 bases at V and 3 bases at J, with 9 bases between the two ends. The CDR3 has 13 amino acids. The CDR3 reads CASSPGLQDTQYF. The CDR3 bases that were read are TGTGCCAGCAGTCCGGGACTACAAGAC.

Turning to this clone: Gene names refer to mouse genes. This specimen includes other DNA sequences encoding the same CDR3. Partial CDR3 DNA: TGTGCCAGCGGTGAACTGGGGTAT. Encoded protein: CASGELGY. The whole CDR3 reads CASGELGYEQYF. The chain is built from TRBV13-2 and TRBJ2-7; 7 nucleotides align to TRBD2. The CDR3 end is not reached by the read, which stops 4 residues before it; the germline J gene fills it in. The germline V gene has CDR1 NNHNN and CDR2 SYGAGS (reference sequence). This CDR3 contains 12 residues.

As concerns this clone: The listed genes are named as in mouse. CDR3 in amino acids: CASRTGTSFANTEVFF. The CDR3 bases that were read are TGTGCCAGCAGAACCGGGACATCCTTTGCAAACACA. The rearrangement joins TRBV13-1 to TRBJ1-1; D is possibly TRBD1 (6 bases). The CDR3 goes on 4 residues after the read ends, and that part is filled in from the germline J gene. V was cut by 5 bases and J by 0 bases, with 17 bases left in between. CDR3 length equals 16 residues. Germline assignment: CDR1 NSHNY and CDR2 SYGAGN.

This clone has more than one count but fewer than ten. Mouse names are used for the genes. The part of the CDR3 DNA that was read is TGCACCTGCAGTGCAGGGGGACTGGGGTATGCT. It translates to CTCSAGGLGYA. The entire CDR3 is CTCSAGGLGYAEQFF. This chain connects TRBV1 to TRBJ2-1; 10 bases line up with TRBD2. The read comes to an end 4 residues before the CDR3 does, leaving the germline J gene to fill in the end. The CDR3 is 15 amino acids. Trimming cost V 1 base and J 4 bases; bases outside gene matches: 1. The germline CDR1 and CDR2 sequences are NSQYPW and LRSPGD (reference sequence). Together with reference TRBV1 and TRBJ2-1, the CDR3 gives the full variable domain: VTLLEQNPRWRLVPRGQAVNLRCILKNSQYPWMSWYQQDLQKQLQWLFTLRSPGDKEVKSLPGADYLATRVTDTELRLQVANMSQGRTLYCTCSAGGLGYAEQFFGPGTRLTVL.

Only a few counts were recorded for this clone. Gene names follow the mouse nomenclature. CDR3 DNA (partial): TGTGCCAGCAGAATCGGGACAGGGTCAAACACA. This codes for CASRIGTGSNT. In full, the CDR3 reads CASRIGTGSNTEVFF. The rearrangement joins TRBV19 to TRBJ1-1; 9 bases are a match to TRBD1. The read falls 4 residues short of the CDR3 end, and the missing part is taken from the germline J gene. Trimming removed 5 bases from V and 0 bases from J; junction bases left unmatched: 5. The germline V gene has CDR1 FNHDT and CDR2 SITEND (reference sequence). The CDR3 sequence is 15 residues long.